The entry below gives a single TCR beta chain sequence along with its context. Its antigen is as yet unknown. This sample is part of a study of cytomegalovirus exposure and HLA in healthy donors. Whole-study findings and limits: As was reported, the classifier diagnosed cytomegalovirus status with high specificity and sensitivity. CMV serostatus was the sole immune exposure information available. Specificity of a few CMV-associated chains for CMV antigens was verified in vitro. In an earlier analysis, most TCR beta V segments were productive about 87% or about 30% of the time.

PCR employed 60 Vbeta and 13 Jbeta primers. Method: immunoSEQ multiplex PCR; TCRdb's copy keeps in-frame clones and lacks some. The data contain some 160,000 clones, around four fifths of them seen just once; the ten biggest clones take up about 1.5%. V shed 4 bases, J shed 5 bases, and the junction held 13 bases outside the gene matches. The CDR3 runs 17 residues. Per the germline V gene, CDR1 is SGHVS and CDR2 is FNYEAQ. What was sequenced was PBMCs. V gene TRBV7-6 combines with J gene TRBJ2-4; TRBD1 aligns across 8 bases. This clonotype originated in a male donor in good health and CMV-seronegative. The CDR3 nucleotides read TGTGCCAGCAGCTCGGGGGATCTACAGGGGGGCGAAAACATTCAGTACTTC. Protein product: CASSSGDLQGGENIQYF.